The rows below give T cell receptor beta chains drawn from one sample of a study of T cell repertoires in cytomegalovirus infection. Each CDR3 protein gets one entry after TCRdb re-called the reads with MiXCR. The sample has roughly 700,000 distinct CDR3 sequences, about 30% seen once. Antigen specificity for these receptors is unknown. Source: cultured PBMCs, taken from culture after CMV antigen stimulation. The receptors were sampled from a human donor in good health (CMV status not recorded). Some clones in this sample may be carry-over from other donors' samples. CDR3s include the opening cysteine and the closing phenylalanine or tryptophan. Fields, in order: J gene, V gene, CDR3 protein.

j_gene: TRBJ1-2; v_gene: TRBV6-6; CDR3aa: CASSYSSGGWAGAGYTF
j_gene: TRBJ2-3; v_gene: TRBV27; CDR3aa: CASSSVYQGRTDTQYF
j_gene: TRBJ1-5; v_gene: TRBV7-9; CDR3aa: CASSLGQGGSNQPQHF
j_gene: TRBJ1-4; v_gene: TRBV29-1; CDR3aa: CSVEDPVGREKLFF
j_gene: TRBJ1-1; v_gene: TRBV4-1; CDR3aa: CASSAPRGELNTEAFF
j_gene: TRBJ1-1; v_gene: TRBV6-8; CDR3aa: CASRNRDDPRAFF
j_gene: TRBJ2-3; v_gene: TRBV20-1; CDR3aa: CSARPLLAGVSDTQYF
j_gene: TRBJ2-1; v_gene: TRBV24-1; CDR3aa: CATSDPDRAWFF
j_gene: TRBJ1-6; v_gene: TRBV20-1; CDR3aa: CSASLGGNSPLHF
j_gene: TRBJ2-1; v_gene: TRBV12-3/TRBV12-4; CDR3aa: CASSSRGAGGSYNEQFF
j_gene: TRBJ2-5; v_gene: TRBV7-9; CDR3aa: CASSFAEETQYF
j_gene: TRBJ2-7; v_gene: TRBV6-2/TRBV6-3; CDR3aa: CASSYSGNTYEQYF
j_gene: TRBJ1-5; v_gene: TRBV2; CDR3aa: CASSADRGYQPQHF
j_gene: TRBJ2-7; v_gene: TRBV27; CDR3aa: CASSFSRGDQTYEQYF
j_gene: TRBJ2-1; v_gene: TRBV7-2; CDR3aa: CASRDGTGWEDEQFF
j_gene: TRBJ2-7; v_gene: TRBV29-1; CDR3aa: CSVDWTGGYEQYF
j_gene: TRBJ2-1; v_gene: TRBV7-6; CDR3aa: CASSLSGTVSEQFF
j_gene: TRBJ2-6; v_gene: TRBV19; CDR3aa: CASSITASGANVLTF
j_gene: TRBJ2-5; v_gene: TRBV9; CDR3aa: CASSRRGRETQYF
j_gene: TRBJ2-7; v_gene: TRBV7-2; CDR3aa: CASSFTGAPFNEQYF
j_gene: TRBJ1-1; v_gene: TRBV7-2; CDR3aa: CASSRGHLEAFF
j_gene: TRBJ2-5; v_gene: TRBV7-2; CDR3aa: CASSPTGAGGGQYF
j_gene: TRBJ1-1; v_gene: TRBV12-3/TRBV12-4; CDR3aa: CASSSVRQPRPFF
j_gene: TRBJ2-4; v_gene: TRBV7-1; CDR3aa: CASSPGVENIQYF
j_gene: TRBJ2-1; v_gene: TRBV12-3/TRBV12-4; CDR3aa: CASSFGEDEQFF
j_gene: TRBJ2-5; v_gene: TRBV5-1; CDR3aa: CASSLAPTSGGMLETQYF
j_gene: TRBJ2-5; v_gene: TRBV10-3; CDR3aa: CAIGDNQETQYF
j_gene: TRBJ1-2; v_gene: TRBV20-1; CDR3aa: CSARPPGHVNYGYTF
j_gene: TRBJ2-6; v_gene: TRBV12-3/TRBV12-4; CDR3aa: CASSRGRAGANVLTF
j_gene: TRBJ2-4; v_gene: TRBV12-3/TRBV12-4; CDR3aa: CASSLGQGAINFGNIQYF
j_gene: TRBJ1-3; v_gene: TRBV7-6; CDR3aa: CASSYDSRGTIYF
j_gene: TRBJ2-7; v_gene: TRBV20-1; CDR3aa: CSAGYGTGGEQYF
j_gene: TRBJ1-2; v_gene: TRBV24-1; CDR3aa: CATSDPPGYGYTF
j_gene: TRBJ1-1; v_gene: TRBV20-1; CDR3aa: CSAGKTWVNTEAFF
j_gene: TRBJ2-5; v_gene: TRBV7-4; CDR3aa: CASSDVVRETQYF
j_gene: TRBJ1-6; v_gene: TRBV12-3/TRBV12-4; CDR3aa: CASSSDSPLHF
j_gene: TRBJ1-1; v_gene: TRBV5-1; CDR3aa: CASSIDSTNTEAFF
j_gene: TRBJ1-1; v_gene: TRBV18; CDR3aa: CASSPRVPTRGTEAFF
j_gene: TRBJ2-3; v_gene: TRBV7-2; CDR3aa: CASSPGGPNTQYF
j_gene: TRBJ2-6; v_gene: TRBV5-4; CDR3aa: CASSFKNSGANVLTF
j_gene: TRBJ1-1; v_gene: TRBV12-3/TRBV12-4; CDR3aa: CASSFLEATEAFF
j_gene: TRBJ2-5; v_gene: TRBV7-2; CDR3aa: CASSLVWQEETQYF
j_gene: TRBJ1-6; v_gene: TRBV4-1; CDR3aa: CASSQEGQGGSSPLHF
j_gene: TRBJ2-7; v_gene: TRBV15; CDR3aa: CATSTGLAGGRDEQYF
j_gene: TRBJ2-3; v_gene: TRBV7-2; CDR3aa: CASSLGSQTPPQYF
j_gene: TRBJ2-5; v_gene: TRBV7-2; CDR3aa: CASSLGASGRQETQYF